This TCR beta chain was observed in a study of cytomegalovirus exposure and HLA in healthy donors. About this clone: Its cognate antigen is unknown. Sequence at one end of the junction differs from germline and may be a read error.

Per germline, CDR1 MGHRA and CDR2 YSYEKL. The CDR3 runs to 19 residues. Study observations and caveats: Later analysis found that TCR beta chains associated with HLA were more clonally expanded than other, equally common chains. Researchers had no immune exposure information except CMV serostatus available.

PCR involved 60 Vbeta and 13 Jbeta primers. Some clones are missing from TCRdb's copy, which holds only in-frame ones; the method was immunoSEQ multiplex PCR. Of around 250,000 clones listed, over 70% were seen once; the top ten hold around 8.3%. Sequences were obtained from PBMCs. The TCR sequence derives from a woman aged 55-70 years in good health and CMV-seropositive. The rearrangement uses TRBV4-1 and TRBJ2-1; 9 bases fit TRBD2. CDR3 sequence: CASTQGGGTSKAKDNEQFF. The DNA of the CDR3 is TGCGCCAGCACCCAAGGGGGGGGGACTAGCAAGGCGAAGGACAATGAGCAGTTCTTC.